This T cell receptor (beta chain) was identified in a study of PD-L1 blockade in urothelial cancer (dated by TCRdb to about 2017). A note on the overall study: Therapy was started in 2014 for all patients, and atezolizumab 1,200 mg was administered intravenously every 3 weeks. About 85% of the roughly 29 patients were identified as males with urothelial cancer of bladder origin, and a prior smoking history was reported by 18 of 29 patients. An ECOG performance status of 0 or 1 was recorded for the patients, and 0 to 3 prior chemotherapy regimens had been received by the patients. Blood samples were analyzed at two time points: 3 weeks after treatment start (second dose) and 6 weeks after treatment start. A median of around 150,000 T cells and just over 80,000 unique TCRs was obtained from blood samples, and a median clonality of roughly 0.074 was observed. The study was an exploratory multi-omic analysis of somatic, immune and clinical correlates of response to PD-L1 blockade with atezolizumab in urothelial cancer. Pretreatment tumor samples, along with matched peripheral blood collected serially before and after atezolizumab treatment, underwent TCR sequencing. Progression-free survival longer than 6 months counted as durable clinical benefit, and TCR features were additionally tested against both progression-free and overall survival. In the same patients, pretreatment tumors underwent whole exome sequencing and RNA sequencing in addition to TCR sequencing. Nine patients achieved durable clinical benefit and 20 did not. Pretreatment blood TCR-seq was available for 30 or so patients, at least one posttreatment blood collection was obtained for 25 or so patients, and tumor TCR-seq was available for 25 or so patients. Study-wide conclusions, independent of this receptor: A pretreatment peripheral blood TCR clonality below the median was linked to improved progression-free and overall survival. Among patients with durable benefit, tumor-associated TCR clones showed greater expansion in peripheral blood 3 weeks after treatment started (n ≈ 24, p = 0.022). Because the sample size was small (n ≈ 30) and many of the analyses were exploratory, the results are meant to be hypothesis-generating.

Per the publication, the time point label means: peripheral blood 6 weeks after treatment start. The cohort comprised nearly 30 patients with locally advanced or metastatic urothelial carcinoma treated at Memorial Sloan Kettering on a trial protocol. Peripheral blood mononuclear cells were collected pretreatment and during treatment, with between 1 and 8 total time points per patient. The Qiagen DNeasy Blood extraction kit was used to purify genomic DNA from total PBMCs and tumor samples. PBMCs were collected pretreatment and during treatment, and were isolated and stored as previously described. Concerning this clone: Its antigen has not been determined. The sample holds no much larger clone one base away, and base qualities are not on file.

Synthetic TCR analog templates were spiked into each PCR so that absolute template abundance could be estimated from read counts. Using the immunoSEQ assay, TCRbeta CDR3 regions were amplified from genomic DNA with bias-controlled V and J gene primers. Sequencing of rearranged TCRbeta segments was performed at approximately 20X coverage. The study's processing was this. Sequencing errors were corrected by clustering and CDR3s were annotated against IMGT to assign V, D and J genes. Downstream analyses used only productive TCRbeta rearrangements and left out out-of-frame or stop-codon sequences. To compute clonality, Shannon entropy was normalized by the log of the number of unique productive sequences and then subtracted from one. Fisher's exact test with Benjamini-Hochberg correction, using a cutoff of adjusted p below 0.01, was how clones that differed between time points or between blood and tumor were identified. TCRdb limited this immuneACCESS table to in-frame rearrangements with V and J called. A share of clones is missing; checked studies link under half to unresolved V genes, and the rest is unexplained. That table is the source of V, J and clone size, and D and trimming were worked out from the DNA. Within this sample are about 30,000 clones, with roughly 87% of them counted one time only. The ten largest clones represent 8% of the sample.

The cysteine opens and the phenylalanine closes a CDR3 of 15 amino acids. Of the read, only the CDR3 DNA is kept; its 45 bases are in frame from base 1. CDR1 and CDR2 (ENHRY, SYGVKD) derive from the germline V gene. For this chain, trimming is 0 bases at the V end and 3 bases at the J end, and the number of junction bases without a gene match is 2. This receptor was taken from a man at least 80 years old with urothelial cancer. The sample consisted of PBMCs, taken around atezolizumab (anti-PD-L1) treatment. This chain is built from TRBV10-3 and TRBJ2-7; 10 central nucleotides agree with TRBD1. The nucleotide sequence is TGTGCCATCAGTGAGTCGACAGGGGGCGGCTACGAGCAGTACTTC. It translates as CAISESTGGGYEQYF.